The 24 T cell receptor beta chains in this list originate from one sample, sequenced in a study of breast tumors, draining lymph nodes, adjacent tissues listed by TCRdb under 2016. Libraries were made using multiplex PCR. The listed sequencing device is Illumina HiSeq 2000. Using fastp trimming at Q25 and MiXCR clonotype assembly, TCRdb reanalyzed the public sequencing data and kept in-frame beta chains. All rows with the same CDR3 protein become a single entry with the most common DNA and genes. Counted in this sample were about 170,000 distinct CDR3 sequences; more than 25% of them appeared once. The top ten constitute 3% to 4.5% of the sample. The lymph node samples were taken from the axillary draining lymph nodes of breast cancer patients. The sample consisted of axillary lymph node tissue. These receptors were taken from a female donor with breast cancer. Some clones in this sample may be carry-over from other donors' samples.

Points on this clonotype: This may stem from a read error, because a much larger clone lies one nucleotide away. The V and J genes are TRBV20-1 and TRBJ2-6; D gene uncertain. Deletions cut 6 bases from V and 6 bases from J, with 21 bases between. The V gene's germline CDR1 is DFQATT and CDR2 SNEGSKA (reference sequence). This CDR3 comprises 16 residues. CDR3 nucleotides: TGCAGTGCCCTATACCTGGCCGGCCCTGCGGCCAACGTCCTGACTTTC. It translates to CSALYLAGPAANVLTF.

The chain is built from TRBV7-3 and TRBJ2-3, with D unresolved. Trimming stripped 1 base from V and 1 base from J, with 12 bases between. CDR1 and CDR2 from the germline V gene are SGHTA and FQGTGA. This CDR3 contains 16 residues. The CDR3 reads CASSLNVYLGTDTQYF. In DNA form, the CDR3 reads TGTGCCAGCAGCTTAAACGTTTATCTTGGCACAGATACGCAGTATTTT. Full variable domain (rest looked up from reference TRBV7-3 and TRBJ2-3): GAGVSQTPSNKVTEKGKYVELRCDPISGHTALYWYRQSLGQGPEFLIYFQGTGAADDSGLPNDRFFAVRPEGSVSTLKIQRTERGDSAVYLCASSLNVYLGTDTQYFGPGTRLTVL.

The rearrangement uses TRBV19 and TRBJ1-2; TRBD1 is a possible D gene (6 bases). The CDR3 has 13 residues. The V gene's germline CDR1 is LNHDA and CDR2 SQIVND (reference sequence). Deletions cut 10 bases from V and 3 bases from J, with 15 bases between. CDR3 DNA sequence: TGTGCCACTTCCTCAGGGGAGGACTATGGCTACACCTTC. This sequence encodes CATSSGEDYGYTF.

This clonotype appeared many times. The chain has TRBV6-2 or TRBV6-3 and TRBJ2-1; 7 bases agree with TRBD2. V lost 6 bases and J lost 8; bases outside the gene matches: 13. The length of the CDR3 is 15 residues. Germline V gene sequence: CDR1 MNHEY, CDR2 SVGEGT. In nucleotides, the CDR3 is TGTGCCAGCAGCCCCCCGGGACTACCCCTCGATGAGCAGTTCTTC. Its protein product is CASSPPGLPLDEQFF.

Turning to this clonotype: A much larger clone differs by one base, so this may be a read error. The J gene is TRBJ2-1, the V gene TRBV7-3; the match to TRBD2 covers 10 bases. The CDR3 spans 15 residues. The germline CDR1 and CDR2 sequences are SGHTA and FQGTGA. The CDR3 reads CASSVGSGRTNEQLF. CDR3 nucleotides: TGTGCCAGCAGCGTAGGTAGCGGGAGGACAAATGAGCAGCTCTTC.

On this clonotype itself: One junction end does not reproduce the germline sequence, and a read error may be involved. The rearrangement links TRBV5-1 to TRBJ1-4, with D unclear. The germline CDR1 and CDR2 sequences are SGHRS and YFSETQ. The CDR3 is 13 residues long. The CDR3 nucleotides read TGCGCCAGCAGCTTGGGCGCCCAGGAAAACCTGTTTTTT. Encoded protein: CASSLGAQENLFF.

On this clonotype: A read error may explain this, as a much larger clone is one base away. This likely comes from a read error, as the CDR3 has no conserved phenylalanine or tryptophan at its end. This sequence joins TRBV6-2 or TRBV6-3 and TRBJ2-5, with D unresolved. CDR1 and CDR2 from the germline V gene are MNHEY and SVGEGT. The CDR3 has 14 residues. V was clipped by 6 bases and J by 5 bases, with 16 bases between them. This chain's CDR3 is CASRESARRETQYL. The CDR3 region has the DNA TGTGCCAGCAGAGAAAGCGCGAGGCGGGAGACCCAGTACCTC.

This clonotype was observed many times. This chain uses TRBV5-1 with TRBJ1-3; D not certain. This CDR3 has 15 residues. Germline CDR1 is SGHRS and CDR2 is YFSETQ. The V gene lost 0 bases and the J gene lost 0 bases, with 7 bases spanning the gap. CDR3 sequence (DNA): TGCGCCAGCAGCTTGGCGGCAGGCTCTGGAAACACCATATATTTT. It translates to CASSLAAGSGNTIYF. The full variable domain, with the rest looked up from reference TRBV5-1 and TRBJ1-3, is KAGVTQTPRYLIKTRGQQVTLSCSPISGHRSVSWYQQTPGQGLQFLFEYFSETQRNKGNFPGRFSGRQFSNSRSEMNVSTLELGDSALYLCASSLAAGSGNTIYFGEGSWLTVV.

There are many counts of this clonotype. The chain has TRBV6-2 or TRBV6-3 and TRBJ2-6; no clear D gene. The CDR3 sequence is 15 residues long. Trimming removed 8 bases from V and 0 bases from J, with 11 bases in between. Germline CDR1 and CDR2: MNHEY and SVGEGT. The CDR3 nucleotides are TGTGCCAGCGGACCTTTCAGCTCTGGGGCCAACGTCCTGACTTTC. This gives the protein CASGPFSSGANVLTF.

This clonotype was seen at least ten times. The rearrangement uses TRBV19 and TRBJ2-1; D may correspond to TRBD1 or TRBD2 (5 bases each). The germline V gene encodes CDR1 LNHDA and CDR2 SQIVND (reference sequence). The CDR3 runs to 14 residues. The V gene lost 7 bases and the J gene lost 4 bases, with 14 bases spanning the gap. CDR3 nucleotide sequence: TGTGCCAGTACCCACGGGACGACTTACAATGAGCAGTTCTTC. Residues: CASTHGTTYNEQFF.

This clonotype was seen repeatedly, ten times or more. The chain has TRBV4-1 and TRBJ2-2, with TRBD1 matching 8 bases. The germline V gene encodes CDR1 MGHRA and CDR2 YSYEKL. J lost 3 bases, V lost 0 bases, and 0 bases had no gene match. The CDR3 runs 15 residues. The CDR3 loop is CASSQETGDTGELFF. CDR3 bases: TGCGCCAGCAGCCAAGAGACAGGGGACACCGGGGAGCTGTTTTTT.

As to this clonotype: Germline is not matched at one junction end, which may reflect a read error. CDR3 loop: CASSEGPRKYGYPF. The CDR3, as DNA: TGTGCCAGCAGTGAAGGGCCACGGAAGTATGGCTACCCCTTC. This chain uses TRBV2 with TRBJ1-2; no firm D call. CDR3 length: 14 residues. Per germline, CDR1 SNHLY and CDR2 FYNNEI.

This clonotype was found many times. A single base separates this from a much larger clone, so it may be a read error. The chain joins TRBV11-2 to TRBJ1-2; D gene uncertain. V lost 5 bases and J lost 7, with 14 bases in between. The CDR3 runs to 13 residues. Germline V gives CDR1 SGHAT, CDR2 FQNNGV. CDR3 sequence: CASSQQSLAGYTF. The CDR3 DNA is TGTGCCAGCAGCCAACAGAGCCTCGCTGGCTACACCTTC.

This clonotype was picked up many times. The chain joins TRBV19 to TRBJ2-7, with no clear D. Trimming cost V 5 bases and J 3 bases, with 14 bases left between them. CDR1 is LNHDA and CDR2 is SQIVND in the germline V gene (reference sequence). The CDR3 runs to 14 residues. CDR3 sequence (DNA): TGTGCCAGTAGTCCAAGGAGAGGTCGCTACGAGCAGTACTTC. Its translation is CASSPRRGRYEQYF.

This clonotype appeared many times. V usage is TRBV20-1 and J usage is TRBJ2-7; TRBD2 might be the D (5 bases). The CDR3 is 14 residues long. Germline V lookup: CDR1 DFQATT, CDR2 SNEGSKA (reference sequence). V was trimmed by 5 bases and J by 1 base, leaving 15 bases between them. CDR3 coding DNA: TGCAGTGCTCCAATGGAGGACGAGTCCTACGAGCAGTACTTC. This sequence encodes CSAPMEDESYEQYF.

The sample holds many counts of this clonotype. The genes are TRBV9 and TRBJ2-2; the D is unclear. The CDR3 totals 17 residues. V lost 4 bases and J lost 1, with 17 bases in between. Germline CDR1 is SGDLS and CDR2 is YYNGEE. The CDR3 DNA is TGTGCCAGCAGCACCTCCCGGGCAGAGCAGAACACCGGGGAGCTGTTTTTT. This translates into CASSTSRAEQNTGELFF.

This clonotype was detected ten times or more. V and J are TRBV5-1 and TRBJ2-5, with D unclear. Germline values: CDR1 SGHRS, CDR2 YFSETQ. This CDR3 has 16 amino acids. Deletions cut 4 bases from V and 1 base from J, with 17 bases between. The CDR3 region has the DNA TGCGCCAGCAGCCCGATTGACGTGGGGTCCCAAGAGACCCAGTACTTC. This sequence encodes CASSPIDVGSQETQYF.

About this clonotype: This CDR3 is missing its conserved last phenylalanine or tryptophan, likely due to a read error. The J gene is TRBJ2-3, the V gene TRBV15, with TRBD1 identical over 9 bases. V shed 0 bases and J 6 bases; nucleotides not matched to a gene: 10. Germline V gene lookup returns CDR1 LNHNV and CDR2 YYDKDF (reference sequence). The CDR3 loop spans 17 amino acids. As DNA, the CDR3 is TGTGCCACCAGCAGAGAAGTTAGGGACAGGGCCGCGGATACGCAGTATCTT. It encodes CATSREVRDRAADTQYL.

This chain uses TRBV24-1 with TRBJ2-3, with 13 bases lining up with TRBD2. Trimming took 5 bases from V and 11 from J; bases not matched to a gene: 9. Germline CDR1 and CDR2: KGHDR and SFDVKD. The CDR3 covers 15 residues. CDR3 nucleotide sequence: TGTGCCACCAGTGCCGGGACTAGCGGGGACAATGAGCAGTATTTT. Translating gives CATSAGTSGDNEQYF.

This clonotype was picked up a small number of times. A much larger clonotype is one base distant, so this may be a read error. The chain joins TRBV20-1 to TRBJ2-7; TRBD2 is a possible D gene (6 bases). Germline V gives CDR1 DFQATT, CDR2 SNEGSKA (reference sequence). This CDR3 contains 15 residues. V was clipped by 3 bases and J by 7 bases, with 22 bases between them. The CDR3 coding sequence is TGCAGTGCTAGTAAAAAGGGCGGGACCCCTAGGGAGCAGTACTTC. Amino acid sequence: CSASKKGGTPREQYF.

Comment on this clonotype: The germline gene is not matched at one end of the junction; a read error may be the cause. The rearrangement uses TRBV5-8 and TRBJ2-6; 11 nucleotides agree with TRBD1. This CDR3 region has 15 residues. CDR1 and CDR2 from the germline V gene are SGHTS and YDEGEE. CDR3 nucleotide sequence: TGTGCCAGCAGCTTCTCCGGGACAGGGGGCAACGTCCTGACTTTC. The encoded protein is CASSFSGTGGNVLTF.

The sample holds many counts of this clonotype. The genes are TRBV20-1 and TRBJ2-5; 16 nucleotides line up with TRBD2. With 3 bases clipped from V and 3 bases from J, the junction kept 4 bases outside the gene matches. Per the germline V gene, CDR1 is DFQATT and CDR2 is SNEGSKA (reference sequence). This CDR3 spans 16 amino acids. The CDR3 region is CSARGTSGGGKETQYF. The CDR3 bases are TGCAGTGCTAGGGGGACTAGCGGGGGGGGGAAAGAGACCCAGTACTTC.

This clonotype showed up many times. This chain uses TRBV20-1 with TRBJ1-2; no clear D. This CDR3 comprises 12 residues. V was clipped by 8 bases and J by 0 bases, with 10 bases between them. CDR1 is DFQATT, CDR2 SNEGSKA, per germline (reference sequence). The CDR3 region has the DNA TGCAGTCTCCGTAACTCTAACTATGGCTACACCTTC. Translating gives CSLRNSNYGYTF.

The chain combines TRBV7-8 with TRBJ2-1, with a possible D match to TRBD2 (8 bases). The germline V gene encodes CDR1 SGHVS and CDR2 FQNEAQ. The V end lost 4 bases, the J end lost 7 bases, and 23 bases lay between the germline ends. The CDR3 loop spans 17 amino acids. CDR3 bases: TGTGCCAGCAGCTCCAGGGGGTATAGCGGGACTCGGAATGAGCAGTTCTTC. Residues: CASSSRGYSGTRNEQFF.